These 9 T cell receptor beta chains originate from one sample sequenced in a study of molecular identifiers for immune sequencing clone quantification. TCRdb re-called the PCR reads with MiXCR, one entry per CDR3 protein. The profile shows roughly 630,000 distinct CDR3 sequences, 25% of them singletons. The sequencing input was naive CD8+ T cells from blood, with Jurkat cell RNA spiked in. This sample's subset: FACS-sorted CD8+CD4-CCR7+CD45RA+ naive T cells. The receptors here all came from a human donor in good health. Some libraries in this study had Jurkat cell RNA spiked in.

The sample holds many counts of this clonotype. The V and J genes are TRBV24-1 and TRBJ2-3; D not resolved. This CDR3 is built from 15 residues. Germline V lookup: CDR1 KGHDR, CDR2 SFDVKD. V was cut by 7 bases and J by 0 bases, with 13 bases left in between. The CDR3: CATSRVESSTDTQYF. In DNA form, the CDR3 reads TGTGCCACCAGCCGAGTGGAATCTAGCACAGATACGCAGTATTTT.

This clonotype was detected many times. The rearrangement uses TRBV5-5 and TRBJ2-6, with 10 bases aligning to TRBD1. Germline V gene lookup returns CDR1 SGHKS and CDR2 YYEKEE (reference sequence). CDR3 length equals 19 residues. The V segment lost 4 bases and the J segment 0 bases; nucleotides outside the gene matches: 10. CDR3 in amino acids: CASSGYWDRGHSGANVLTF. CDR3 in DNA: TGTGCCAGCAGCGGTTATTGGGACAGGGGCCACTCTGGGGCCAACGTCCTGACTTTC.

A note on this clonotype: It may be a read error: a sequence one base away is much more abundant. This chain links TRBV7-2 with TRBJ1-5; 8 bases line up with TRBD1. Unmatched junction bases numbered 12, after V lost 5 bases and J lost 9 bases. Germline CDR1 reads SGHTA; CDR2 reads FQGNSA. This CDR3 spans 15 amino acids. The CDR3 loop reads CASSESAGGIPPQHF. The CDR3 coding sequence is TGTGCCAGCAGCGAAAGTGCAGGGGGCATCCCGCCCCAGCATTTT.

This clonotype was seen more than once but under ten times. This chain uses TRBV6-5 with TRBJ2-1, with D unresolved. Germline V gene sequence: CDR1 MNHEY, CDR2 SVGAGI. Trimming took off 2 bases at V and 5 bases at J, with 10 bases between the two ends. The CDR3 loop spans 14 amino acids. The chain's CDR3 is CASSYTQTNNEQFF. Written as DNA, the CDR3 is TGTGCCAGCAGTTACACTCAGACGAACAATGAGCAGTTCTTC.

This clonotype was seen many times. The junction shows a germline mismatch at one end, possibly a read error. V is TRBV7-9 and J is TRBJ2-1; 12 nucleotides align to TRBD2. The V gene's germline CDR1 is SEHNR and CDR2 FQNEAQ (reference sequence). The CDR3 contains 14 residues. For the CDR3, the DNA is TGTGCCAGCATCCAGATTCGACTAGCGGGAGACCGAAGCTTC. Amino acids: CASIQIRLAGDRSF.

The V and J genes are TRBV27 and TRBJ2-3; 7 bases match TRBD2. V gave up 7 bases and J gave up 12 bases; unmatched junction bases: 10. Germline CDR1 reads MNHEY; CDR2 reads SMNVEV (reference sequence). This CDR3 is built from 12 residues. The CDR3 DNA sequence: TGTGCCAGCAAATCACTGGCGGGGGAACAGTATTTT. Its protein is CASKSLAGEQYF.

About this clonotype itself: A much larger clone lies a single base off, so this may be a read error. The chain uses TRBV6-5 and TRBJ2-7; 8 bases map to TRBD1. Germline CDR1 is MNHEY and CDR2 is SVGAGI. The CDR3 consists of 14 residues. The CDR3 is CASRPTGGFYEPYF. The CDR3 DNA reads as TGTGCCAGCAGACCTACAGGGGGGTTCTACGAGCCGTACTTC.

The chain joins TRBV27 to TRBJ1-4; D remains ambiguous. CDR1 is MNHEY, CDR2 SMNVEV, per germline (reference sequence). The CDR3 sequence is 13 residues long. V gave up 5 bases and J gave up 5 bases, with 9 bases separating them. The CDR3 coding sequence is TGTGCCAGCAGTGTCCATTCAAATGAAAAACTGTTTTTT. It translates to CASSVHSNEKLFF.

The chain links TRBV19 to TRBJ1-1; perhaps TRBD1 as D (6 bases). Trimming took off 3 bases at V and 8 bases at J, with 28 bases between the two ends. The CDR3 contains 18 residues. Germline V CDR1 and CDR2: LNHDA, SQIVND (reference sequence). In DNA, the CDR3 is TGTGCCAGTAGTATTTTCGGTCCTTTAGGGTCAGGGGAATTCGAAGCTTTCTTT. Its protein is CASSIFGPLGSGEFEAFF.